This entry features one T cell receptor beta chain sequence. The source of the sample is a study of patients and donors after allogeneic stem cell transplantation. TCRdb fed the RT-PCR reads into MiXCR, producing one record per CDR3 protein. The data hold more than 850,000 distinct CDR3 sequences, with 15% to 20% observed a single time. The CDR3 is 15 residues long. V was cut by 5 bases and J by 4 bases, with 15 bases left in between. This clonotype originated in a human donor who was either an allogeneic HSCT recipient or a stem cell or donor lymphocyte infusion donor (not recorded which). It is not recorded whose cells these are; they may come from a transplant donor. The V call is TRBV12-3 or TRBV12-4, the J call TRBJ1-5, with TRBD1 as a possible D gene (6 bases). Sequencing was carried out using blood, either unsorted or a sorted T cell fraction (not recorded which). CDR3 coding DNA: TGTGCCAGCAGTCCCAACCGGGGGCCGAATCAGCCCCAGCATTTT. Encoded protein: CASSPNRGPNQPQHF.